Detailed here is one T cell receptor beta chain. Original processing methods: It was from reference gene primer amplification that nucleated cell counts were estimated. The table came from immunoSEQ multiplex PCR; TCRdb's copy has only in-frame clones and leaves some out. V and J calls and clone size follow that table, whereas D and trimming were derived from the DNA. The sample holds approximately 100,000 clones, roughly nine tenths seen once. The data are from a study of blood T cell repertoires in COVID-19. Study details: COVID-19 samples collected from the United States, Italy and Spain covered acute and convalescent phases. Sample material is recorded as cDNA or gDNA derived from T cells, B-cell-depleted T cells, or PBMCs.

Germline assignment: CDR1 MNHNY and CDR2 SVGAGI (reference sequence). The V end lost 8 bases, the J end lost 1 base, and 6 bases lay between the germline ends. CDR3 length: 12 amino acids. The source material was peripheral blood. The TCR comes from a man in his sixties with acute or convalescent COVID-19. This rearrangement joins TRBV6-6 to TRBJ1-5; D is unclear. The CDR3 region is CASWRSNQPQHF. The DNA of the CDR3 is TGTGCCAGCTGGCGGAGCAATCAGCCCCAGCATTTT.